The clone carrying this T cell receptor beta chain was detected a few times. Its antigen is currently unknown. The entry originates in a study of T cell repertoires in cytomegalovirus infection. One entry per CDR3 protein, called by TCRdb with MiXCR from the reads. The top ten clones hold approximately 60% of a sample with around 200,000 distinct CDR3 sequences, 38% of them seen once. Germline CDR1 is SGHRS and CDR2 is YFSETQ. CDR3 length: 13 residues. Trimming pared 4 bases from V and 0 bases from J, leaving 8 bases between. The sequencing used CD8+ T cells from cultured PBMCs, collected from culture after CMV antigen stimulation. The sequence came from a human donor in good health (CMV status not recorded). Some clones in this sample may be carry-over from other donors' samples. The chain combines TRBV5-1 with TRBJ2-7, with D tentatively TRBD2 (6 bases). DNA for the CDR3: TGCGCCAGCAGCGCGACTAGCTCCTACGAGCAGTACTTC. Residues: CASSATSSYEQYF. The entire variable domain, with the rest obtained from reference TRBV5-1 and TRBJ2-7, is as follows: KAGVTQTPRYLIKTRGQQVTLSCSPISGHRSVSWYQQTPGQGLQFLFEYFSETQRNKGNFPGRFSGRQFSNSRSEMNVSTLELGDSALYLCASSATSSYEQYFGPGTRLTVT.